One and the same sample provided the 25 T cell receptor beta chains below, sequenced in a study of T cell changes during pregnancy in multiple sclerosis. The method was immunoSEQ multiplex PCR; TCRdb's version includes in-frame clones alone and lacks a portion of them. The data contain 60,000 to 85,000 clones, about nine tenths of them singletons. This specimen was peripheral blood, taken in the first trimester of pregnancy. The receptors derive from a female donor with multiple sclerosis, enrolled in a pregnancy study.

The V gene is TRBV7-3, the J gene TRBJ2-3, with D maybe TRBD1 (6 bases). In germline, CDR1 is SGHTA, CDR2 FQGTGA. This CDR3 has 13 residues. The V end lost 5 bases, the J end lost 4 bases, and 10 bases lay between the germline ends. CDR3 coding DNA: TGTGCCAGCAGCCCCTCAGGGGCAGATACGCAGTATTTT. This codes for CASSPSGADTQYF.

This clone was seen a single time. The chain combines TRBV11-2 with TRBJ1-3; D possibly corresponds to TRBD1 (5 bases). This CDR3 is 14 amino acids long. CDR1 SGHAT and CDR2 FQNNGV come from the germline V gene. V was trimmed by 2 bases and J by 4 bases, leaving 9 bases between them. Written as DNA, the CDR3 is TGTGCCAGCAGCTTAAAGGGGTCGGGAAACACCATATATTTT. Residues: CASSLKGSGNTIYF. Variable domain in full (rest from reference TRBV11-2 and TRBJ1-3): EAGVAQSPRYKIIEKRQSVAFWCNPISGHATLYWYQQILGQGPKLLIQFQNNGVVDDSQLPKDRFSAERLKGVDSTLKIQPAKLEDSAVYLCASSLKGSGNTIYFGEGSWLTVV.

The gene calls are TRBV18 and TRBJ2-5; D is possibly TRBD1 (6 bases). Trimming stripped 6 bases from V and 2 bases from J, with 10 bases between. The CDR3 contains 13 residues. Per germline, CDR1 KGHSH and CDR2 LQKENI. CDR3 protein: CASSRGQQETQYF. DNA for the CDR3: TGTGCCAGCTCTCGCGGACAGCAAGAGACCCAGTACTTC.

V and J are TRBV7-9 and TRBJ1-1; D is unclear. The germline gives CDR1 SEHNR, CDR2 FQNEAQ (reference sequence). Trimming removed 0 bases at V and 9 bases at J, with 5 bases between. This CDR3 has 11 amino acids. The CDR3 spells CASSLATQAFF. CDR3 nucleotides: TGTGCCAGCAGCTTAGCGACTCAAGCTTTCTTT.

The V and J genes are TRBV19 and TRBJ1-5, with D maybe TRBD1 (5 bases). Germline V gives CDR1 LNHDA, CDR2 SQIVND (reference sequence). V lost 6 bases to trimming and J lost 8 bases, with 20 bases between them. The CDR3 runs 15 residues. The CDR3 DNA is TGTGCCAGTAGGGGAAAGGGAAGGGGCGTCGAGCCCCAGCATTTT. Amino acids: CASRGKGRGVEPQHF.

The CDR3 sequence is CASSEGNRGNTEAFF. CDR3 DNA: TGTGCCAGCAGTGAAGGAAACAGGGGTAACACTGAAGCTTTCTTT. The chain uses TRBV6-1 and TRBJ1-1; TRBD1 matches at 7 bases. Germline V lookup: CDR1 MNHNS, CDR2 SASEGT. Trimming at V came to 1 base and at J to 2 bases, leaving 4 bases not matched to a gene. The CDR3 runs to 15 residues.

V is TRBV21-1 and J is TRBJ2-2; the table's D call, TRBD2, was not checked against the DNA. TRBV21-1 is a known pseudogene. The CDR3 runs 15 residues. The CDR3 is CASRDCPSNTGELFF. The CDR3 nucleotides are TGTGCCAGCAGGGACTGCCCCTCGAACACCGGGGAGCTGTTTTTT.

V gene TRBV27 combines with J gene TRBJ1-2; TRBD1 agrees at 9 bases. This CDR3 spans 15 amino acids. Unmatched junction bases numbered 6, after V lost 3 bases and J lost 4 bases. Per the germline V gene, CDR1 is MNHEY and CDR2 is SMNVEV (reference sequence). The CDR3 bases are TGTGCCAGCAGTTTCGACGACAGGGGGTTCTATGGCTACACCTTC. Its translation is CASSFDDRGFYGYTF.

This clone was detected only once. The V gene is TRBV2, the J gene TRBJ2-5; no clear D. Trimming removed 3 bases at V and 2 bases at J, with 10 bases between. The germline V gene encodes CDR1 SNHLY and CDR2 FYNNEI. CDR3 length: 14 amino acids. The CDR3 protein is CASSEPGRQETQYF. The CDR3 region has the DNA TGTGCCAGCAGTGAGCCTGGCCGTCAAGAGACCCAGTACTTC.

The rearrangement uses TRBV6-6 and TRBJ2-1; 10 nucleotides line up with TRBD1. This CDR3 region has 16 residues. Trimming cost V 5 bases and J 5 bases; bases outside gene matches: 9. Germline loops: CDR1 MNHNY, CDR2 SVGAGI (reference sequence). The DNA for the CDR3 is TGTGCCAGCAGTCCTAGCGACAGGGGGCAAAACAATGAGCAGTTCTTC. It translates to CASSPSDRGQNNEQFF.

This clone was counted a single time. The V gene is TRBV2, the J gene TRBJ2-1, with 9 positions matching TRBD2. From germline, CDR1 is SNHLY and CDR2 FYNNEI. The CDR3 totals 14 residues. V dropped 4 bases and J dropped 9; count of bases not matched to a gene: 7. The CDR3 spells CASSVGGRAGEQFF. The DNA of the CDR3 is TGTGCCAGCAGTGTGGGCGGGAGGGCGGGTGAGCAGTTCTTC.

V and J are TRBV11-2 and TRBJ2-7, with 9 bases aligning to TRBD1. The trim removed 4 bases at V and 1 base at J, leaving 2 bases unmatched. CDR3 length equals 14 residues. CDR1 is SGHAT, CDR2 FQNNGV, per germline. CDR3 DNA: TGTGCCAGCAGCTCAGGGACAGGGTCCTACGAGCAGTACTTC. This sequence encodes CASSSGTGSYEQYF.

The chain employs TRBV19 and TRBJ2-1; weak D call: TRBD1 (5 bases). Germline CDR1 reads LNHDA; CDR2 reads SQIVND (reference sequence). This CDR3 is 17 amino acids long. V was cut by 3 bases and J by 0 bases, with 15 bases left in between. CDR3 sequence reads: CASSIIGAPSSYNEQFF. In DNA, the CDR3 is TGTGCCAGTAGTATTATTGGGGCACCGAGCTCCTACAATGAGCAGTTCTTC.

This clone appeared a few times. The J gene is TRBJ2-7, the V gene TRBV27; TRBD2 matches 8 bases. The CDR3 consists of 15 residues. V was pared by 0 bases and J by 7 bases, with 8 bases of the junction left unmatched. The germline V gene has CDR1 MNHEY and CDR2 SMNVEV (reference sequence). The CDR3 reads CASSLSPGGPVEQYF. The CDR3 nucleotides are TGTGCCAGCAGTTTATCTCCGGGAGGGCCGGTGGAGCAGTACTTC.

The genes are TRBV19 and TRBJ1-2; 9 nucleotides agree with TRBD1. Germline V lookup: CDR1 LNHDA, CDR2 SQIVND (reference sequence). Trimming took 5 bases from V and 8 from J; bases not matched to a gene: 9. CDR3 size: 14 residues. The CDR3 DNA follows: TGTGCCAGTAGTGGGACAGGGTTTGAGATGGGCTACACCTTC. This codes for CASSGTGFEMGYTF.

The J gene is TRBJ2-3, the V gene TRBV18; possible D gene TRBD2, 5 bases. There are 13 residues in the CDR3. Germline loops: CDR1 KGHSH, CDR2 LQKENI. V dropped 3 bases and J dropped 4 bases, with 8 bases sitting between them. As DNA, the CDR3 is TGTGCCAGCTCACCGGAACTAGCAGATACGCAGTATTTT. This gives the protein CASSPELADTQYF.

This clone has a single count. The rearrangement links TRBV18 to TRBJ2-3; D not certain. CDR1 is KGHSH and CDR2 is LQKENI in the germline V gene. The V and J ends lost 2 bases and 2 bases respectively, with 5 bases between them. The CDR3 is 13 amino acids. The CDR3 protein is CASSPDFTDTQYF. As DNA, the CDR3 is TGTGCCAGCTCACCAGACTTCACAGATACGCAGTATTTT.

This chain joins TRBV5-1 and TRBJ1-1; a weak D match, TRBD1 (5 bases). CDR1 is SGHRS, CDR2 YFSETQ, per germline. This CDR3 has 15 residues. Trimming took off 0 bases at V and 0 bases at J, with 9 bases between the two ends. This CDR3 reads CASSLAGGMNTEAFF. In nucleotides, the CDR3 is TGCGCCAGCAGCTTGGCCGGGGGGATGAACACTGAAGCTTTCTTT.

The chain combines TRBV5-1 with TRBJ1-5; weak D call: TRBD1 (5 bases). The V end lost 4 bases, the J end lost 3 bases, and 14 bases lay between the germline ends. In germline, CDR1 is SGHRS, CDR2 YFSETQ. This CDR3 comprises 15 residues. The CDR3 loop is CASSPSGGDNQPQHF. The DNA for the CDR3 is TGCGCCAGCAGCCCTTCCGGGGGAGACAATCAGCCCCAGCATTTT.

The chain is built from TRBV9 and TRBJ2-3; 11 nucleotides line up with TRBD1. The CDR3 is 15 residues long. J lost 5 bases, V lost 0 bases, and 2 bases had no gene match. Germline values: CDR1 SGDLS, CDR2 YYNGEE. The CDR3 reads CASSVGTGGLDTQYF. Here the CDR3 DNA reads TGTGCCAGCAGCGTAGGGACAGGGGGCCTAGATACGCAGTATTTT.

This clone was picked up one time. This chain uses TRBV6-5 with TRBJ1-5; 7 nucleotides line up with TRBD1. V was clipped by 6 bases and J by 7 bases; unmatched bases: 12. From germline, CDR1 is MNHEY and CDR2 SVGAGI. This CDR3 is built from 15 residues. The CDR3 nucleotides are TGTGCCAGCAGAGCGACAGGGATGGGTTGGCAGCCCCAGCATTTT. Encoded protein: CASRATGMGWQPQHF.

This chain joins TRBV6-1 and TRBJ2-7; 14 bases match TRBD2. After removal of 4 bases from V and 4 bases from J, the junction contained 3 bases not matched to a gene. CDR3 length equals 15 residues. The germline gives CDR1 MNHNS, CDR2 SASEGT. DNA of the CDR3: TGTGCCAGCAGTGGTAGGACTAGCGGGGGGTACGAGCAGTACTTC. It yields the protein CASSGRTSGGYEQYF.

The chain carries TRBV5-6 and TRBJ1-2; possibly TRBD1 for D (6 bases). Germline CDR1 and CDR2: SGHDT and YYEEEE. Trimming stripped 4 bases from V and 9 bases from J, with 22 bases between. The CDR3 totals 15 residues. CDR3 region: CASSLRTAQAPSYTF. CDR3 DNA sequence: TGTGCCAGCAGCCTCCGGACAGCCCAAGCACCTAGCTACACCTTC.

This clone has a single count. The V and J genes are TRBV7-9 and TRBJ1-4; TRBD1 matches at 7 bases. The V segment lost 3 bases and the J segment 5 bases; nucleotides outside the gene matches: 3. The CDR3 extends over 14 amino acids. Germline V gene lookup returns CDR1 SEHNR and CDR2 FQNEAQ (reference sequence). CDR3 in amino acids: CASSFSRGNEKLFF. The CDR3 coding sequence is TGTGCCAGCAGCTTCAGCAGGGGGAATGAAAAACTGTTTTTT.

The chain joins TRBV6-1 to TRBJ2-7; TRBD2 might be the D (7 bases). The CDR3 is made up of 15 amino acids. Germline CDR1 MNHNS, CDR2 SASEGT. Deletions cut 8 bases from V and 4 bases from J, with 21 bases between. In DNA form, the CDR3 reads TGTGCCAGCCTTACCGAGGGGGACTACCTTTACGAGCAGTACTTC. Its protein is CASLTEGDYLYEQYF.